This section outlines one T cell receptor beta chain sequence together with its context. What it recognizes is unknown. This sample stems from a study of T cell responses to AZD1222 COVID-19 vaccine. TCRdb's table, derived via immunoSEQ multiplex PCR, lists solely in-frame clones and lacks some. Of roughly 110,000 clones listed, 75% to 90% were seen once; the top ten hold 5% to 5.5%. Notes on the study in general: Spike-specific TCR breadth rose after two AZD1222 doses, and depth rose as well. Along spike, vaccine-associated CD4 TCRs were found throughout, with dominance at 160-218 and 743-854. Repertoire sampling occurred only after the peak T cell response.

Sequenced material: peripheral blood, taken on day 0 of AZD1222 vaccination. This TCR derives from an adult in good health.

CDR3 sequence: CASSLGFSYEQYF. The CDR3 DNA reads as TGTGCCAGCAGCTTAGGGTTTTCCTACGAGCAGTACTTC. V gene TRBV11-2 combines with J gene TRBJ2-7; D call uncertain. V gave up 1 base and J gave up 1 base, with 5 bases separating them. CDR1 is SGHAT and CDR2 is FQNNGV in the germline V gene. The CDR3 sequence is 13 residues long.